The present TCR beta chain was sequenced within a study of technical replicates of blood from several donors. Germline-derived CDR1 and CDR2 are MNHNS and SASEGT. The CDR3 runs 15 residues. V gave up 7 bases and J gave up 0 bases, with 12 bases separating them. Sequencing was performed with immunoSEQ multiplex PCR; in TCRdb, only in-frame clones are kept and a portion is missing. The sample shows 64,000 or so clones, roughly 86% of them seen only once. The source of this sequence is a human donor in good health. Some clones in this sample may be carry-over from other donors' samples. Sample: PBMCs. The chain recombines TRBV6-1 with TRBJ1-4; no definite D call. As DNA, the CDR3 is TGTGCCAGCACGAGGAATGGCGCAACTAATGAAAAACTGTTTTTT. This codes for CASTRNGATNEKLFF.